These 22 T cell receptor beta chains were all obtained from the same sample, sequenced in a study of T cell changes during pregnancy in multiple sclerosis. Sequencing used immunoSEQ multiplex PCR; TCRdb keeps in-frame clones, though not all of them. Counted here are around 80,000 clones, 85% to 95% occurring once; the ten biggest clones make up approximately 0.92%. Sequences were derived from peripheral blood, sampled in the second trimester of pregnancy. Receptor source: a female donor in good health, enrolled as a control in a pregnancy study.

Concerning this clone itself: Other DNA sequences in this sample translate to the same CDR3. The rearrangement uses TRBV6-1 and TRBJ2-6; D gene uncertain. V was clipped by 6 bases and J by 0 bases, with 6 bases between them. Per germline, CDR1 MNHNS and CDR2 SASEGT. The CDR3 is 14 amino acids. CDR3: CASRTGSGANVLTF. The DNA for the CDR3 is TGTGCCAGCAGAACGGGCTCTGGGGCCAACGTCCTGACTTTC.

The V call is TRBV28, the J call TRBJ2-1; 15 nucleotides match TRBD2. The CDR3 totals 19 residues. Per the germline V gene, CDR1 is MDHEN and CDR2 is SYDVKM. V was pared by 6 bases and J by 0 bases, with 9 bases of the junction left unmatched. The CDR3 region has the DNA TGTGCCAGCAGCGACCCGGGACTAGCGGGAGGTCTCTCCTACAATGAGCAGTTCTTC. The encoded protein is CASSDPGLAGGLSYNEQFF.

The chain employs TRBV29-1 and TRBJ2-5; 8 nucleotides agree with TRBD1. The J segment lost 4 bases and the V segment lost 7 bases, leaving 8 bases of the junction unmatched. Germline values: CDR1 SQVTM, CDR2 ANQGSEA. The CDR3 consists of 13 residues. The CDR3 loop is CSADRGGSETQYF. CDR3 bases: TGCAGCGCAGACAGGGGCGGGTCAGAGACCCAGTACTTC.

V and J are TRBV5-4 and TRBJ2-7; 7 nucleotides line up with TRBD2. From germline, CDR1 is SGHNT and CDR2 YYREEE (reference sequence). Germline trimming cut 4 bases from V and 3 bases from J; bases unmatched to any gene: 7. CDR3 length: 14 amino acids. The CDR3 sequence is CASSLSGTRYEQYF. DNA for the CDR3: TGTGCCAGCAGCCTCAGCGGGACCCGCTACGAGCAGTACTTC. Full variable domain (rest looked up from reference TRBV5-4 and TRBJ2-7): ETGVTQSPTHLIKTRGQQVTLRCSSQSGHNTVSWYQQALGQGPQFIFQYYREEENGRGNFPPRFSGLQFPNYSSELNVNALELDDSALYLCASSLSGTRYEQYFGPGTRLTVT.

This rearrangement joins TRBV5-1 to TRBJ2-1, with TRBD1 matching 9 bases. The germline CDR1 and CDR2 sequences are SGHRS and YFSETQ. The ends lost 6 bases at V and 1 base at J; junction bases unmatched: 8. This CDR3 comprises 16 residues. The CDR3 spells CASKRGTGRSYNEQFF. Here the CDR3 DNA reads TGCGCCAGCAAGCGAGGGACAGGGAGGTCCTACAATGAGCAGTTCTTC.

DNA of the CDR3: TGTGCCAGCAGTGACCGGACAGAATCTTTTGAAGCTTTCTTT. This gives the protein CASSDRTESFEAFF. The chain links TRBV6-1 to TRBJ1-1, with TRBD1 as a possible D gene (6 bases). Trimming pared 3 bases from V and 7 bases from J, leaving 15 bases between. From germline, CDR1 is MNHNS and CDR2 SASEGT. The CDR3 contains 14 residues.

This clone was seen a single time. The chain has TRBV6-1 and TRBJ1-1; D is perhaps TRBD1 (6 bases). Trimming took off 1 base at V and 1 base at J, with 10 bases between the two ends. Germline-derived CDR1 and CDR2 are MNHNS and SASEGT. The CDR3 runs 15 residues. CDR3 amino acids: CASSEGGQPNTEAFF. DNA of the CDR3: TGTGCCAGCAGTGAAGGGGGGCAACCGAACACTGAAGCTTTCTTT.

This clone turned up a few times. The CDR3, as DNA: TGTGCCAGCAGTCCCCTAGATACACCCGGACAATACAATGAGCAGTTCTTC. As protein: CASSPLDTPGQYNEQFF. The rearrangement joins TRBV2 to TRBJ2-1; tentatively, D is TRBD1 (5 bases). The V gene's germline CDR1 is SNHLY and CDR2 FYNNEI. The CDR3 spans 17 residues. V was shortened by 5 bases and J by 4 bases, with 21 bases between the two germline ends.

The chain has TRBV7-2 and TRBJ2-7; 8 bases agree with TRBD1. V lost 1 base and J lost 4; bases outside the gene matches: 9. The CDR3 consists of 16 residues. The germline gives CDR1 SGHTA, CDR2 FQGNSA. CDR3 nucleotide sequence: TGTGCCAGCAGCTTAGTCGCAGGGGGCGCCTCTTACGAGCAGTACTTC. Its protein is CASSLVAGGASYEQYF.

The CDR3 loop reads CASSLARSLSNEQFF. CDR3 nucleotide sequence: TGTGCCAGCAGCTTAGCACGGAGTCTGAGCAATGAGCAGTTCTTC. V gene TRBV7-9 combines with J gene TRBJ2-1, with D unclear. Germline V gene lookup returns CDR1 SEHNR and CDR2 FQNEAQ (reference sequence). CDR3 length: 15 amino acids. V was trimmed by 0 bases and J by 6 bases, leaving 12 bases between them.

The chain couples TRBV28 to TRBJ2-7, with D possibly TRBD2 on 5 matching bases. The CDR3 runs 13 residues. Germline V gene data show CDR1 as MDHEN and CDR2 as SYDVKM. V was cut by 10 bases and J by 3 bases, with 16 bases left in between. CDR3 loop: CATTQSGNYEQYF. CDR3 sequence (DNA): TGTGCCACCACCCAGAGCGGCAACTACGAGCAGTACTTC.

The J gene is TRBJ1-2, the V gene TRBV6-6, with a tentative D call TRBD1 (5 bases). V lost 7 bases to trimming and J lost 8 bases, with 17 bases between them. Germline loops: CDR1 MNHNY, CDR2 SVGAGI (reference sequence). The CDR3 length is 13 residues. This CDR3 reads CASTLRVEEGYTF. CDR3 nucleotide sequence: TGTGCCAGCACACTCAGGGTGGAAGAGGGCTACACCTTC.

The rearrangement joins TRBV5-1 to TRBJ2-7, with 10 bases identical to TRBD1. J lost 6 bases, V lost 4 bases, and 4 bases had no gene match. Looked up from germline, CDR1 is SGHRS and CDR2 is YFSETQ. The length of the CDR3 is 13 residues. This CDR3 reads CASSTWTGGEQYF. The CDR3, as DNA: TGCGCCAGCAGCACATGGACAGGGGGCGAGCAGTACTTC.

The genes are TRBV27 and TRBJ2-5; D is uncertain. V gave up 7 bases and J gave up 7 bases, with 13 bases separating them. Germline loops: CDR1 MNHEY, CDR2 SMNVEV (reference sequence). This CDR3 is 12 amino acids long. CDR3 loop: CASKPSRGTQYF. The CDR3 nucleotides read TGTGCCAGCAAACCCTCCCGCGGGACCCAGTACTTC.

The V call is TRBV5-1, the J call TRBJ2-3; no reliable D call. Germline V gene data show CDR1 as SGHRS and CDR2 as YFSETQ. The CDR3 has 12 residues. V lost 4 bases and J 6 bases, leaving 9 bases between the germline ends. In DNA form, the CDR3 reads TGCGCCAGCAGCCGGGTCCCTGATACGCAGTATTTT. Its protein is CASSRVPDTQYF.

The J gene is TRBJ1-1, the V gene TRBV5-1, with D hard to call. This CDR3 region has 12 residues. Trimming took off 2 bases at V and 10 bases at J, with 12 bases between the two ends. Germline assignment: CDR1 SGHRS and CDR2 YFSETQ. The CDR3 DNA reads as TGCGCCAGCAGCTTTACAGCGGGGTCAGCTTTCTTT. Translation gives CASSFTAGSAFF.

The chain has TRBV27 and TRBJ1-1; no definite D call. The CDR3 loop spans 12 amino acids. Per germline, CDR1 MNHEY and CDR2 SMNVEV (reference sequence). Trimming left V 5 bases short and J 6 bases short, with 10 bases between. The CDR3 DNA reads TGTGCCAGCAGTCCCGGTCGGGCTGAAGCTTTCTTT. Its protein is CASSPGRAEAFF.

This clone was recorded only once. The chain has TRBV30 and TRBJ1-2; 7 bases agree with TRBD1. V lost 2 bases, J lost 6 bases, and 6 bases stayed unmatched. CDR1 is GTSNPN and CDR2 is SVGIG in the germline V gene (reference sequence). The CDR3 sequence is 13 residues long. The CDR3 sequence: CAWSTGVLDGYTF. The DNA of the CDR3 is TGTGCCTGGAGTACAGGGGTTTTAGATGGCTACACCTTC.

In its sample, this clone was seen once. This chain links TRBV9 with TRBJ2-1; 11 bases agree with TRBD2. V shed 0 bases and J 5 bases; nucleotides not matched to a gene: 4. From germline, CDR1 is SGDLS and CDR2 YYNGEE. This CDR3 spans 16 amino acids. The CDR3 bases are TGTGCCAGCAGCGTAGGCGGGACTAGCGGAAACAATGAGCAGTTCTTC. Translation: CASSVGGTSGNNEQFF. The entire variable domain, with the rest obtained from reference TRBV9 and TRBJ2-1, is as follows: DSGVTQTPKHLITATGQRVTLRCSPRSGDLSVYWYQQSLDQGLQFLIQYYNGEERAKGNILERFSAQQFPDLHSELNLSSLELGDSALYFCASSVGGTSGNNEQFFGPGTRLTVL.

The chain employs TRBV28 and TRBJ1-2; tentative D call: TRBD1 (6 bases). Germline V gene lookup returns CDR1 MDHEN and CDR2 SYDVKM. V dropped 2 bases and J dropped 10 bases, with 14 bases sitting between them. This CDR3 is built from 13 residues. The CDR3 nucleotides are TGTGCCAGCAGTTTACTAGGGGGTTGGGACTACACCTTC. Amino acid sequence: CASSLLGGWDYTF.

The rearrangement uses TRBV13 and TRBJ2-5; 10 bases fit TRBD2. J was trimmed by 1 base and V by 0 bases; bases with no gene match: 5. This CDR3 has 17 amino acids. The germline CDR1 and CDR2 sequences are PRHDT and FYEKMQ (reference sequence). CDR3 in DNA: TGTGCCAGCAGCTTAGGGGTAGCGGGAGGTCCCCAAGAGACCCAGTACTTC. It translates to CASSLGVAGGPQETQYF.

The chain recombines TRBV5-6 with TRBJ1-2; D perhaps matches TRBD1 (6 bases). The CDR3 is 15 amino acids. V lost 2 bases and J 4 bases, leaving 15 bases between the germline ends. Germline values: CDR1 SGHDT, CDR2 YYEEEE. The CDR3 DNA is TGTGCCAGCAGCTTAGGGGGGGGCAGGAGCTATGGCTACACCTTC. Amino acid sequence: CASSLGGGRSYGYTF.